This TCR beta chain stems from a study of blood T cells in healthy people across ages. Study-wide results and limits: Donor CMV status, an unknown factor, possibly confounded changes in expanded clonotypes. With age, beta diversity per million T cells declined roughly linearly, significantly by roughly 40. With naive T cell percentage, TCR beta diversity showed a strong correlation.

The CDR3 runs 14 residues. V was pared by 7 bases and J by 0 bases, with 13 bases between. Per the germline V gene, CDR1 is MGHDK and CDR2 is SYGVNS. Alongside a J-beta primer mix, a sample-barcoded 5' primer served in a second PCR lasting 7 to 11 cycles. TCRdb analysed the 5' RACE reads with MiXCR anew, one entry per CDR3 protein. Seen here are fewer than 950,000 distinct CDR3 sequences, roughly 50% observed once, and the top ten hold 41%. There are a few counts of this clonotype. Its target is not known. Sequences were obtained from blood. The sequence was obtained from an elderly man in good health. The rearrangement joins TRBV25-1 to TRBJ2-7, with a weak D call TRBD2 (5 bases). The CDR3: CASTPGWGSYEQYF. CDR3 nucleotides: TGTGCCAGCACCCCGGGGTGGGGCTCCTACGAGCAGTACTTC.